The source of this T cell receptor (beta chain) is a study of T cell repertoires in cytomegalovirus infection. TCRdb fed the reads into MiXCR, producing one record per CDR3 protein. The table includes 40,000 to 55,000 distinct CDR3 sequences, 21% detected once. V shed 4 bases and J shed 3 bases, with 17 bases lying between them. The CDR3 is 16 residues long. Germline loops: CDR1 SGHDT, CDR2 YYEEEE. Comment on this clonotype: Antigen unknown.

The chain is built from TRBV5-6 and TRBJ2-1, with a possible D match to TRBD1 (6 bases). The sequence derives from a human donor in good health (CMV status not recorded). Some clones in this sample may be carry-over from other donors' samples. The sample consisted of CD8+ T cells from cultured PBMCs, taken from culture after CMV antigen stimulation. CDR3 sequence (DNA): TGTGCCAGCAGCCCAAGGGCAGGGGTGAGCTACAATGAGCAGTTCTTC. This encodes CASSPRAGVSYNEQFF.